Presented here are 12 T cell receptor beta chains from one specimen sequenced in a study of technical replicates of blood from several donors. This table comes from immunoSEQ multiplex PCR, and its TCRdb copy is limited to in-frame clones, with some not included. The sample has 95,000 to 100,000 clones; approximately 94% are singletons. The sample consisted of T cells isolated from PBMCs. These receptors were obtained from a human donor in good health.

The genes are TRBV15 and TRBJ1-5, with unresolved D. The CDR3 is 15 amino acids. Trimming shortened V by 3 bases and J by 4 bases, and 13 bases separated the two germline ends. Looked up from germline, CDR1 is LNHNV and CDR2 is YYDKDF (reference sequence). CDR3 protein: CATSSRNVVNQPQHF. Here the CDR3 DNA reads TGTGCCACCAGCAGCAGGAACGTGGTTAATCAGCCCCAGCATTTT.

This chain uses TRBV5-1 with TRBJ2-5, with 7 bases aligning to TRBD1. The germline CDR1 and CDR2 sequences are SGHRS and YFSETQ. The CDR3 is 14 amino acids. V lost 4 bases to trimming and J lost 2 bases; unmatched junction nucleotides: 5. This CDR3 is CASSLGQEQETQYF. The CDR3 DNA sequence: TGCGCCAGCAGCCTAGGACAGGAACAAGAGACCCAGTACTTC.

V usage is TRBV6-5 and J usage is TRBJ1-1; D not resolved. CDR1 and CDR2 (germline): MNHEY, SVGAGI. Trimming took off 2 bases at V and 5 bases at J, with 18 bases between the two ends. This CDR3 spans 16 amino acids. The CDR3 spells CASSYRRRPGGTEAFF. As DNA, the CDR3 is TGTGCCAGCAGTTACCGCCGCCGTCCGGGCGGGACTGAAGCTTTCTTT.

The chain couples TRBV7-9 to TRBJ2-4; D is unresolved. The CDR3 runs 13 residues. V was clipped by 4 bases and J by 7 bases, with 11 bases between them. The V gene's germline CDR1 is SEHNR and CDR2 FQNEAQ (reference sequence). CDR3 nucleotides: TGTGCCAGCAGCTCCCTAGGTTGGAACATTCAGTACTTC. Its translation is CASSSLGWNIQYF.

The chain carries TRBV12-2 and TRBJ1-5; the table's D call of TRBD1 was not tested on the DNA. TRBV12-2 is labeled a pseudogene. The CDR3 has 19 amino acids. The CDR3 sequence is CASRPPPDRMDNSNQPQHF. The CDR3 DNA is TGTGCAAGTCGTCCCCCGCCAGACAGGATGGATAATAGCAATCAGCCCCAGCATTTT.

The genes are TRBV18 and TRBJ2-1; unclear D gene. The V gene lost 6 bases and the J gene lost 0 bases, with 12 bases spanning the gap. Germline V lookup: CDR1 KGHSH, CDR2 LQKENI. The CDR3 is 15 amino acids. This CDR3 reads CASSPVSSSYNEQFF. In DNA, the CDR3 is TGTGCCAGCTCCCCGGTGTCGAGCTCCTACAATGAGCAGTTCTTC.

J is TRBJ2-1 and V is TRBV19; TRBD2 might be the D (6 bases). Trimming pared 7 bases from V and 4 bases from J, leaving 17 bases between. The CDR3 is 15 amino acids. The V gene's germline CDR1 is LNHDA and CDR2 SQIVND (reference sequence). In nucleotides, the CDR3 is TGTGCCAGTATGGTCACGGCGGAGGGTTACAATGAGCAGTTCTTC. This translates into CASMVTAEGYNEQFF.

This chain joins TRBV6-6 and TRBJ2-5, with 7 nucleotides matching TRBD2. From germline, CDR1 is MNHNY and CDR2 SVGAGI (reference sequence). V trimming: 5 bases; J trimming: 5 bases; junction bases outside the gene matches: 8. This CDR3 comprises 14 residues. The CDR3 loop is CASSRRAGMETQYF. The CDR3 DNA reads as TGTGCCAGCAGTCGTAGAGCGGGAATGGAGACCCAGTACTTC.

The rearrangement joins TRBV27 to TRBJ2-3; D gene ambiguous. Germline V gene sequence: CDR1 MNHEY, CDR2 SMNVEV (reference sequence). Trimming shortened V by 2 bases and J by 2 bases, and 5 bases separated the two germline ends. CDR3 length: 13 residues. The CDR3 DNA sequence: TGTGCCAGCAGTTTAACTCTCACAGATACGCAGTATTTT. Protein product: CASSLTLTDTQYF.

This clone was seen only a few times. V usage is TRBV7-6 and J usage is TRBJ1-1, with 8 bases that match TRBD1. This CDR3 has 15 residues. The V and J ends lost 3 bases and 6 bases, in that order; junction bases with no gene match: 9. The V gene's germline CDR1 is SGHVS and CDR2 FNYEAQ. As DNA, the CDR3 is TGTGCCAGCAGCTTTGGAGGACAGGGCGTCGCTGAAGCTTTCTTT. It specifies CASSFGGQGVAEAFF.

The genes are TRBV19 and TRBJ1-4; D call uncertain. The germline V and J ends were trimmed by 6 bases and 7 bases, with 12 bases remaining between them. Germline V gene lookup returns CDR1 LNHDA and CDR2 SQIVND (reference sequence). The CDR3 loop spans 13 amino acids. The DNA of the CDR3 is TGTGCCAGTAGGAGTCGTTCGGGTGAAAAACTGTTTTTT. Protein sequence: CASRSRSGEKLFF.

This rearrangement joins TRBV9 to TRBJ1-1, with D possibly TRBD1 on 6 matching bases. The germline V and J ends were trimmed by 0 bases and 4 bases, with 16 bases remaining between them. The germline V gene has CDR1 SGDLS and CDR2 YYNGEE. The CDR3 length is 16 residues. CDR3 sequence: CASSVGALTGGTEAFF. In nucleotides, the CDR3 is TGTGCCAGCAGCGTAGGCGCCTTGACAGGAGGCACTGAAGCTTTCTTT. The full variable domain, completed using reference TRBV9 and TRBJ1-1, is DSGVTQTPKHLITATGQRVTLRCSPRSGDLSVYWYQQSLDQGLQFLIQYYNGEERAKGNILERFSAQQFPDLHSELNLSSLELGDSALYFCASSVGALTGGTEAFFGQGTRLTVV.